This T cell receptor beta chain was recorded in a study of human T cells and chemical hapten exposure (dated by TCRdb to the early 2020s). The study in broad terms: For sensitization, 2% DPC in acetone was applied to an approximately 2 cm by approximately 2 cm area of upper inner arm skin. Throughout the study period of about 22 weeks, patients also received therapeutic DPC doses to the scalp every week. Patch testing was performed on the upper back with Finn chambers containing 0.01% DPC, and the patch tests were scored after 6 days according to International Contact Dermatitis Research Group standards. Most of the patients in the cohort were female, and the cohort covered alopecia areata with under or over 50% scalp involvement, alopecia totalis and alopecia universalis. Libraries were pooled for sequencing, and variation in per-sample TCR yields was attributed mainly to small differences in library volumes within the pool. This study followed changes in the peripheral blood TCR repertoire in vivo during primary and secondary sensitization of alopecia patients to the hapten diphenylcyclopropenone (DPC). Patient blood was sampled pre-sensitization (week 0) and at 2, 6 and about 24 weeks after DPC sensitization. For TCR sequencing, blood came from approximately 29 alopecia patients at anywhere from one to four time points (pre-sensitization, 2, 6 and 24 weeks). Here is what the overall study found, with its caveats: Repeated subsampling changed both the strength of the expansion versus patch-test correlation and the threshold at which that correlation became significant. Significantly more large CDR3 similarity clusters were formed by expanded TCRs than by pre-sensitization or healthy control sets, consistent with antigen-driven responses. Patch test score correlated positively with the number of PT1 expanded TCRs, reaching significance at thresholds 8, 16 and 32 but not at 4. DPC sensitization did not change how many TCRs were above 1 in 1000 frequency, and no evidence was found of alterations in global repertoire structure. All patients had alopecia, a presumed autoimmune disease, so their immune response might differ from that of healthy individuals.

The time point tag for this specimen amounts to: patch test 3, about 24 weeks after DPC sensitization. Taken with the paper, the label for treatment or condition translates to: therapeutic diphenylcyclopropenone sensitization with weekly scalp DPC. Blood at each patch-test visit was drawn before the patch test was applied. Patients were considered eligible if aged 18 to 70, diagnosed with alopecia and deemed suitable for DPC therapy, and patients were excluded if pregnant. Total RNA was isolated from unfractionated whole blood collected in Tempus Blood RNA tubes. Per the germline V gene, SQVTM is the CDR1 and ANQGSEA is the CDR2. V and J are truncated by 5 bases and 5 bases respectively, leaving an intervening sequence of 13 bases. Including cysteine and phenylalanine, the CDR3 has 12 amino acids. The entry retains the CDR3 DNA only, 36 bases that are in frame from base 1. The table lists this clonotype with a few counts. It lacks a known antigen. Within one base of it there is no much larger clone, and no base qualities were kept.

Receptor amplification or capture employed RACE. The listed sequencing device is NextSeq 500. During library preparation, unique molecular identifiers were attached to individual cDNA molecules so that TCRs could be counted quantitatively and reproducibly. From each blood RNA sample, both TCR alpha and TCR beta chains were sequenced. On the authors' methods: Samples had a median of about 96,000 TCRs, with a range from roughly 20,000 to 700,000. V, J and CDR3 annotation of the TCR reads was carried out using the Decombinator software suite. For the PS versus PT1 abundance plots, all samples were subsampled to the same number of TCRs (28,000). Expanded TCRs were defined as absent before sensitization and observed at least eight times at the 2-week time point. The public reads were reprocessed in TCRdb via fastp at Q25 and MiXCR, keeping in-frame beta chains. Every entry covers one CDR3 protein and lists the most common genes and DNA from its rows. The authors' filters were not applied to this entry. This sample is represented by 100,000 to 120,000 distinct CDR3 sequences; under 40% of them were singletons. The top ten clones comprise 2.5% to 3.5% of the sample.

This receptor was identified in a man aged 40-55 years with alopecia areata. Some clones in this sample may be carry-over from other donors' samples. The material was whole blood, obtained in connection with sensitization to the hapten diphenylcyclopropenone (DPC). In this chain, TRBV29-1 is recombined with TRBJ2-7, with the D gene too uncertain to name. This receptor has the CDR3 CSVTRRPDEQYF. The nucleotide sequence reads as follows: TGCAGCGTTACACGTCGCCCGGACGAGCAGTACTTC.